Listed below are T cell receptor beta chains from one sample, sequenced in a study of T cells in Graves' hyperthyroidism and ophthalmopathy. TCRdb reprocessed the multiplex PCR reads with MiXCR, giving one entry per CDR3 protein. The repertoire holds about 560,000 distinct CDR3 sequences, with roughly 17% as singletons. Input material: blood. The origin of the receptors is a young woman with Graves' hyperthyroidism. The CDR3 runs from the conserved cysteine through the conserved F or W. The D gene is left open where the match is weak. Size values are once, few and many counts, or a class for expanded clones, and some rows have none.

d_call	cdr3_length	v_call	clone_size	j_call	cdr3_nt	cdr3_aa
NA	20	TRBV7-8	once	TRBJ1-3	TGTGCCAGCAGCTTAATGAGGGGACCCGCTTCCAGTCCAACTGGAAACACCATATATTTT	CASSLMRGPASSPTGNTIYF
TRBD1	12	TRBV12-3/TRBV12-4	few	TRBJ1-2	TGTGCCAGCAGTCCATCCGGGACAGGGGTTACCTTC	CASSPSGTGVTF
NA	15	TRBV12-3/TRBV12-4	once	TRBJ1-1	TGTGCCAGCAGTTTTATAGCCTTCTCCAACACTGAAGCTTTCTTT	CASSFIAFSNTEAFF
TRBD1	16	TRBV6-1	few	TRBJ1-2	TGTGCCAGCAGCCAATTCCGCGTGACAGGGAACTATGGCTACACCTTC	CASSQFRVTGNYGYTF
TRBD2	14	TRBV7-2	many	TRBJ2-1	TGTGCCAGCAGCTTCTATGGGCGGGAGACTGAGCAGTTCTTC	CASSFYGRETEQFF
TRBD1	15	TRBV11-2	many	TRBJ2-7	TGTGCCAGCAGCTTAGATTTGAGGACAGGCTACGAGCAGTACTTC	CASSLDLRTGYEQYF
TRBD1	13	TRBV6-1	many	TRBJ1-6	TGTGCCAGCAGGACAGGGACTAATTCACCCCTCCACTTT	CASRTGTNSPLHF
TRBD1	16	TRBV24-1	many	TRBJ1-6	TGTGCCACCAGTGATTCGACAGGGGGTAGGAATTCACCCCTCCACTTT	CATSDSTGGRNSPLHF
NA	15	TRBV28	many	TRBJ1-1	TGTGCCAGCAGTCCCCCTTATATATTGAACACTGAAGCTTTCTTT	CASSPPYILNTEAFF
NA	14	TRBV9	few	TRBJ1-3	TGTGCCAGCAGCGTAGACAACTCTGGAAACACCATATATTTT	CASSVDNSGNTIYF
NA	14	TRBV5-6	few	TRBJ2-7	TGTGCCAGCAGCTTGCGTTCAGGGTCCTACGAGCAGTACTTC	CASSLRSGSYEQYF
TRBD1	16	TRBV6-2/TRBV6-3	NA	TRBJ2-1	TGTGCCAGCACCTCTGGGCTCCGGGACAGCGAGCACGAGCAGTTCTTC	CASTSGLRDSEHEQFF
NA	13	TRBV5-1	many	TRBJ2-3	TGCGCCAGCAGCACACCACTAGGAGATACGCAGTATTTT	CASSTPLGDTQYF
TRBD2	14	TRBV3-1	few	TRBJ2-7	TGTGCCAGCGCTGGGACTAGCGGGCCCTACGAGCAGTACTTC	CASAGTSGPYEQYF
TRBD1	15	TRBV15	many	TRBJ2-7	TGTGCCACCAGCAGAGAGGCACAGGGGGGCTACGAGCAGTACTTC	CATSREAQGGYEQYF
NA	12	TRBV5-5	many	TRBJ1-2	TGTGCCAGCAGCTTTGAGCCGTGGGGCTACACCTTC	CASSFEPWGYTF
TRBD1	17	TRBV10-3	NA	TRBJ2-7	TGTGCCATCAGTGACGATAATTGGACAGGGAACTCCTACGAGCAGTACTTC	CAISDDNWTGNSYEQYF
TRBD2	14	TRBV7-6	NA	TRBJ2-1	TGTGCCAGCAGCATTAGCGGGGGGGGTAATGAGCAGTTCTTC	CASSISGGGNEQFF
TRBD1	15	TRBV12-3/TRBV12-4	many	TRBJ2-2	TGTGCCAGCAGTTTAAGACAGGGGGGCACCGGGGAGCTGTTTTTT	CASSLRQGGTGELFF
TRBD2	17	TRBV13	NA	TRBJ2-2	TGTGCCAGCAGCTTAGTTGGGACTAGCGGCAGCACCGGGGAGCTGTTTTTT	CASSLVGTSGSTGELFF
NA	13	TRBV20-1	NA	TRBJ1-5	TGCAGTGCTAGAGATTTTACGGGTCAGCCCCAGCATTTT	CSARDFTGQPQHF
TRBD1	14	TRBV2	many	TRBJ1-1	TGTGCCAGCATTAAGACAGGGGCGAACACTGAAGCTTTCTTT	CASIKTGANTEAFF
NA	15	TRBV11-1	few	TRBJ2-2	TGTGCCAGCAGCCCCGGACAGTCCAACACCGGGGAGCTGTTTTTT	CASSPGQSNTGELFF
NA	13	TRBV28	many	TRBJ1-2	TGTGCCAGCTACGGGGCAGGGAACTATGGCTACACCTTC	CASYGAGNYGYTF
TRBD2	16	TRBV12-3/TRBV12-4	NA	TRBJ2-7	TGTGCCAGCAGTCCAACGGGGGGGGAAAGGTCCTACGAGCAGTACTTC	CASSPTGGERSYEQYF
NA	18	TRBV6-6	many	TRBJ2-3	TGTGCCAGCAGTTACTCCACCACCGGGCTAGCAGGCACAGATACGCAGTATTTT	CASSYSTTGLAGTDTQYF
NA	16	TRBV7-9	NA	TRBJ1-2	TGTGCCAGCAGCTTAGATCCCGGGCAGACCAACTATGGCTACATCTTC	CASSLDPGQTNYGYIF
NA	15	TRBV30	few	TRBJ2-6	TGTGCCTGGAGTGTAGATGGACTTGGGGCCAACGTCCTGACTTTC	CAWSVDGLGANVLTF
TRBD2	14	TRBV11-2	many	TRBJ2-4	TGTGCCAGCAGCCATCTAGCGGGAGGAGGCATTCAGTACTTC	CASSHLAGGGIQYF
NA	14	TRBV20-1	many	TRBJ2-7	TGCAGTGCTAGTGACGGGACGGTGGTATACGAGCAGTACTTC	CSASDGTVVYEQYF